This T cell receptor (beta chain) was recovered during a study of CD8+ T cells in alopecia areata listed by TCRdb under 2018. Regarding the complete study: The treated patients took part in an open-label pilot trial in which moderate-to-severe alopecia areata was treated with oral tofacitinib at 5 to 10 mg twice daily. RNA came from the PAXgene miRNA kit for fixed scalp, the miRNeasy kit for PBMCs, and the RNeasy kit for mouse skin. On the human side, TCRbeta sequencing was run on scalp tissue and on sorted CD4+ and CD8+ peripheral blood T cells from healthy controls and from alopecia areata patients with either patchy or totalis/universalis disease. Patients received tofacitinib for 6 to 18 months and were then followed off drug for 6 months to check for delayed response and recurrence. TCRbeta CDR3 regions were amplified by immunoSEQ multiplex PCR using 35 Vbeta forward and 13 Jbeta reverse primers. Scalp clonality was compared across normal scalp (n=4), patchy alopecia areata scalp (n=8), and alopecia totalis/universalis scalp (n=8). High-throughput TCRbeta sequencing was used to examine T cell clonal expansion in alopecia areata in both the C3H/HeJ mouse model and human patients. Biopsies were taken from tofacitinib-treated patients at baseline and again at 4 and 24 weeks into treatment, and several of those patients also had a later scalp biopsy. Summary of the overall study and its limitations: Compared with normal scalp, lesional scalp had higher clonality and more expanded CD8+ clones, particularly in alopecia totalis/universalis, a pattern that suggests antigenic drive. Unlike mouse skin, which is dominated by gammadelta T cells, normal human skin has resident alphabeta T cells that are also sequenced, and this complicates analysis of the scalp TCR repertoire. Shared TCR sequences between patients were less evident than in mice, which may be partly attributable to HLA diversity in the patient population.

CDR1 and CDR2 are read off the germline V gene as SGDLS and YYNGEE. The CDR3 sequence holds 14 residues, the cysteine and phenylalanine included. The only DNA kept is the CDR3, 42 bases in frame from the first base. V and J are truncated by 1 base and 3 bases respectively, leaving an intervening sequence of 10 bases. According to the study, the label for this sample's time point signals: baseline before oral tofacitinib. Lesional scalp punch biopsies and peripheral blood were collected from alopecia areata patients. After PBMCs were isolated by density centrifugation and stained for CD3, CD4 and CD8, a FACSAria was used to sort CD4+ and CD8+ T cells. The receptor library was made with the immunoSEQ multiplex PCR assay. For TCR sequencing, RNA was extracted from every sample and reverse transcribed into cDNA to serve as template. First-strand cDNA was synthesized with SuperScript III using a 2:1 mix of oligo-dT and random hexamers. A synthetic immune receptor repertoire was used to assess amplification bias, and residual bias was removed computationally. In the paper's pipeline: Raw reads were preprocessed to remove errors, and CDR3 was defined according to IMGT conventions as the region from the conserved cysteine to phenylalanine. Clonality was calculated as 1 minus Shannon entropy normalized by log2 of the number of productive unique TCRs. Whether each scalp clone was CD4 or CD8 was inferred by checking scalp TCRbeta sequences against the CD4 and CD8 repertoires from sorted blood. TCRdb carries this immuneACCESS record with in-frame sequences only. Its versions omit some clonotypes, under half of them owing to an unresolved V gene in the studies checked, with the rest unexplained. V and J calls and clone size are given by that table; D and trimming were obtained from the DNA. In all, the sample holds about 130,000 clones, and roughly 54% of those were seen once. Jointly, the top ten make up 4.5% of the sample.

In the case of this clone: No antigen is known for it. No per-base quality is available; no much larger clone lies one base away.

The origin of this receptor is a human donor with alopecia areata. This specimen was CD4+ T cells sorted from blood, taken at week 0. The chain is encoded by TRBV9 joined to TRBJ1-1; the D gene cannot be resolved reliably. CDR3 protein: CASSVSPRDTEAFF. The sequenced DNA is TGTGCCAGCAGCGTAAGCCCGAGGGACACTGAAGCTTTCTTT.